The clone carrying this TCR beta chain was observed many times. The source of the sample is a study of T-cell reconstitution after alpha-beta-depleted transplantation in children. In germline, CDR1 is DFQATT, CDR2 SNEGSKA (reference sequence). J lost 3 bases, V lost 1 base, and 4 bases had no gene match. The CDR3 totals 15 residues. Preparation of the TCRbeta library was carried out with unique molecular identifiers. Each CDR3 protein is one row after TCRdb ran MiXCR on the PCR reads. The repertoire includes around 410,000 distinct CDR3 sequences, 9.5% to 13% of them detected once, and roughly 5.1% sits in the top ten.

The chain links TRBV20-1 to TRBJ2-7, with 12 bases fitting TRBD2. Sample: PBMCs from the stem cell graft donor, taken from the stem cell graft. This TCR was recovered from a human donor who donated a stem cell graft to a child with acute myeloid leukemia. The CDR3 coding sequence is TGCAGTGCTAGAGGACTAGCGGGAGACTACTACGAGCAGTACTTC. Translating it yields CSARGLAGDYYEQYF.